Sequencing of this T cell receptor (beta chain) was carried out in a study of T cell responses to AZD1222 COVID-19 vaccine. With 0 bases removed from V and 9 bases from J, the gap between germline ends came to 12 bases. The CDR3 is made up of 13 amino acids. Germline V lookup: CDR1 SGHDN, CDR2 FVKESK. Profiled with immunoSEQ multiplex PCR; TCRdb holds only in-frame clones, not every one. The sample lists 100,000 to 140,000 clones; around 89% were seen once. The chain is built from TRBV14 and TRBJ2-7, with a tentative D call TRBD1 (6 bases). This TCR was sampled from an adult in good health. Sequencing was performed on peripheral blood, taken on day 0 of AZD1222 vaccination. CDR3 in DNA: TGTGCCAGCAGCCAAGACTTAACAGGGTTGCAGTACTTC. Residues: CASSQDLTGLQYF. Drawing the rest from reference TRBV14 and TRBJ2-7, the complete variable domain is EAGVTQFPSHSVIEKGQTVTLRCDPISGHDNLYWYRRVMGKEIKFLLHFVKESKQDESGMPNNRFLAERTGGTYSTLKVQPAELEDSGVYFCASSQDLTGLQYFGPGTRLTVT.